The 20 T cell receptor beta chains given below trace back to one sample, sequenced in a study of cytomegalovirus exposure and HLA in healthy donors. Measured with immunoSEQ multiplex PCR; TCRdb has only the in-frame clones, and not every one. Of tens of thousands of clones in the sample, over 85% were seen once. Sample: PBMCs. The receptors come from a woman between 18 and 30 years old in good health and CMV-seropositive.

The rearrangement joins TRBV11-3 to TRBJ2-5; the match to TRBD2 covers 7 bases. Trimming at V came to 4 bases and at J to 2 bases, leaving 1 base not matched to a gene. CDR1 is SGHNT and CDR2 is YENEEA in the germline V gene. The length of the CDR3 is 13 residues. The CDR3 nucleotides read TGTGCCAGCAGCTCGGGGGGTCAAGAGACCCAGTACTTC. Protein sequence: CASSSGGQETQYF.

This chain links TRBV6-1 with TRBJ2-5; TRBD2 matches 9 bases. J lost 5 bases, V lost 2 bases, and 6 bases had no gene match. This CDR3 is 15 amino acids long. Germline V gene sequence: CDR1 MNHNS, CDR2 SASEGT. CDR3: CASSESISGGETQYF. Written as DNA, the CDR3 is TGTGCCAGCAGTGAATCGATTAGCGGGGGCGAGACCCAGTACTTC.

The V call is TRBV19, the J call TRBJ2-7; 7 bases are shared with TRBD2. The CDR3 totals 16 residues. With V trimmed by 5 bases and J by 0 bases, 10 bases remained unmatched. Germline V CDR1 and CDR2: LNHDA, SQIVND (reference sequence). The CDR3 DNA follows: TGTGCCAGTAGTCACTCTCTGGGCGGGAGCTCCTACGAGCAGTACTTC. Encoded protein: CASSHSLGGSSYEQYF.

This clone was counted a few times. J is TRBJ2-2 and V is TRBV10-1; TRBD2 matches at 7 bases. J gave up 6 bases and V 4 bases, and 5 bases lay outside the gene matches. The CDR3 runs 14 residues. CDR1 WNHNN and CDR2 SYGVQD come from the germline V gene (reference sequence). CDR3: CASSGGSPPGELFF. The CDR3 DNA reads as TGCGCCAGCAGTGGCGGGAGCCCCCCCGGGGAGCTGTTTTTT.

V is TRBV19 and J is TRBJ2-2; 8 bases agree with TRBD2. Germline loops: CDR1 LNHDA, CDR2 SQIVND (reference sequence). This CDR3 comprises 15 residues. V lost 3 bases, J lost 4 bases, and 4 bases stayed unmatched. The CDR3 sequence is CASSIRLASTGELFF. Here the CDR3 DNA reads TGTGCCAGTAGTATTCGACTAGCGAGCACCGGGGAGCTGTTTTTT.

V and J are TRBV4-3 and TRBJ2-7, with 8 positions matching TRBD1. This CDR3 has 14 residues. CDR1 is LGHNA, CDR2 YSLEER, per germline. Trimming removed 1 base from V and 6 bases from J; junction bases left unmatched: 5. CDR3 sequence (DNA): TGCGCCAGCAGCCAAGGGACAGGGATCGGCGAGCAGTACTTC. Its translation is CASSQGTGIGEQYF.

The DNA of the CDR3 is TGTGCCAGCAGCTTGTCGTCGGGGAGTGATACGCAGTATTTT. This sequence encodes CASSLSSGSDTQYF. V is TRBV5-6 and J is TRBJ2-3, with D perhaps TRBD2 (5 bases). Germline V gene data show CDR1 as SGHDT and CDR2 as YYEEEE. CDR3 length: 14 amino acids. V lost 1 base and J lost 6, with 12 bases in between.

The chain employs TRBV18 and TRBJ2-3; 8 bases fit TRBD2. Germline V gene lookup returns CDR1 KGHSH and CDR2 LQKENI. The ends lost 2 bases at V and 4 bases at J; junction bases unmatched: 14. This CDR3 spans 18 amino acids. CDR3 amino acids: CASSPIPPAGVGADTQYF. CDR3 DNA: TGTGCCAGCTCACCAATTCCTCCAGCGGGAGTCGGCGCAGATACGCAGTATTTT.

The V gene is TRBV10-3, the J gene TRBJ2-2, with a weak D call TRBD1 (6 bases). The V gene's germline CDR1 is ENHRY and CDR2 SYGVKD. CDR3 length equals 13 residues. Deletions cut 6 bases from V and 3 bases from J, with 8 bases between. As DNA, the CDR3 is TGTGCCATCAGCTACAGGGACACCGGGGAGCTGTTTTTT. Amino acid sequence: CAISYRDTGELFF.

V is TRBV4-3 and J is TRBJ1-2; maybe TRBD1 (6 bases). The germline V gene has CDR1 LGHNA and CDR2 YSLEER. The CDR3 covers 15 residues. V was shortened by 1 base and J by 3 bases, with 12 bases between the two germline ends. CDR3 protein: CASSQGQAYDYGYTF. The CDR3 DNA reads as TGCGCCAGCAGCCAAGGACAGGCCTATGACTATGGCTACACCTTC.

The chain links TRBV9 to TRBJ2-5, with 13 positions matching TRBD2. Germline loops: CDR1 SGDLS, CDR2 YYNGEE. J gave up 5 bases and V 4 bases, and 17 bases lay outside the gene matches. The CDR3 is 19 residues long. Here the CDR3 reads CASSTQGLAGDSGRETQYF. The CDR3 coding sequence is TGTGCCAGCAGCACACAAGGACTAGCGGGAGATTCGGGACGGGAGACCCAGTACTTC. The whole variable domain, filled in from reference TRBV9 and TRBJ2-5, reads DSGVTQTPKHLITATGQRVTLRCSPRSGDLSVYWYQQSLDQGLQFLIQYYNGEERAKGNILERFSAQQFPDLHSELNLSSLELGDSALYFCASSTQGLAGDSGRETQYFGPGTRLLVL.

Notes on this clone: This CDR3 is also generated by other DNA sequences in the sample. The CDR3 reads CASSPRGTGELFF. The CDR3 DNA is TGTGCCAGCAGCCCCCGCGGCACCGGGGAGCTGTTTTTT. The chain is built from TRBV9 and TRBJ2-2; no clear D. The CDR3 is made up of 13 amino acids. Trimming took 4 bases from V and 4 from J, leaving 8 bases between them. The germline V gene has CDR1 SGDLS and CDR2 YYNGEE.

This chain connects TRBV30 to TRBJ2-7; 13 bases map to TRBD2. Trimming took 0 bases from V and 3 from J; bases not matched to a gene: 11. The CDR3 sequence is 18 residues long. CDR1 is GTSNPN, CDR2 SVGIG, per germline (reference sequence). CDR3 amino acids: CAWSVSQFGLAGVYEQYF. In DNA, the CDR3 is TGTGCCTGGAGTGTATCCCAATTCGGACTAGCGGGAGTCTACGAGCAGTACTTC. Looking up the rest from reference TRBV30 and TRBJ2-7 gives the full variable domain: SQTIHQWPATLVQPVGSPLSLECTVEGTSNPNLYWYRQAAGRGLQLLFYSVGIGQISSEVPQNLSASRPQDRQFILSSKKLLLSDSGFYLCAWSVSQFGLAGVYEQYFGPGTRLTVT.

The chain combines TRBV5-8 with TRBJ2-7; the D gene is possibly TRBD2 (6 bases). The CDR3 length is 12 residues. Trimming pared 3 bases from V and 6 bases from J, leaving 10 bases between. Germline loops: CDR1 SGHTS, CDR2 YDEGEE. CDR3 residues: CASSYDGGEQYF. The CDR3 DNA reads as TGTGCCAGCAGCTACGACGGGGGCGAGCAGTACTTC.

The chain joins TRBV2 to TRBJ2-1; maybe TRBD2 (5 bases). The ends were cut back, 5 bases at V and 0 bases at J, with 11 bases in the middle. CDR1 is SNHLY, CDR2 FYNNEI, per germline. The CDR3 is 15 residues long. CDR3 loop: CASSWTDRSYNEQFF. The CDR3 DNA follows: TGTGCCAGCAGTTGGACTGATCGCTCCTACAATGAGCAGTTCTTC. The full variable domain, completed using reference TRBV2 and TRBJ2-1, is EPEVTQTPSHQVTQMGQEVILRCVPISNHLYFYWYRQILGQKVEFLVSFYNNEISEKSEIFDDQFSVERPDGSNFTLKIRSTKLEDSAMYFCASSWTDRSYNEQFFGPGTRLTVL.

The chain recombines TRBV4-2 with TRBJ2-7; 8 positions match TRBD2. V lost 0 bases to trimming and J lost 6 bases; unmatched junction nucleotides: 7. Germline lookup yields CDR1 LGHNA and CDR2 YNFKEQ. This CDR3 is 15 amino acids long. In nucleotides, the CDR3 is TGTGCCAGCAGCCAAGATTGGAGCGGGGGTTCCGAGCAGTACTTC. This codes for CASSQDWSGGSEQYF.

This rearrangement joins TRBV19 to TRBJ1-5, with 7 nucleotides matching TRBD1. Germline V gene sequence: CDR1 LNHDA, CDR2 SQIVND (reference sequence). The CDR3 covers 15 residues. V lost 4 bases, J lost 7 bases, and 10 bases stayed unmatched. The CDR3 region is CASSRQGQAGQPQHF. The CDR3 nucleotides are TGTGCCAGTAGTAGACAGGGTCAGGCTGGGCAGCCCCAGCATTTT.

V and J are TRBV4-2 and TRBJ2-2; 9 nucleotides agree with TRBD1. Germline values: CDR1 LGHNA, CDR2 YNFKEQ. Losses at the gene ends were 0 bases for V and 7 bases for J; bases not matched to a gene: 9. CDR3 length: 17 residues. The DNA of the CDR3 is TGTGCCAGCAGCCAAGATGTTGGGACAGGGATCGGCGGGGAGCTGTTTTTT. It specifies CASSQDVGTGIGGELFF.

The genes are TRBV27 and TRBJ2-3; D unclear. Germline values: CDR1 MNHEY, CDR2 SMNVEV (reference sequence). Trimming cost V 6 bases and J 7 bases, with 14 bases left between them. The length of the CDR3 is 13 residues. CDR3 sequence reads: CASSSEFGHTQYF. CDR3 DNA: TGTGCCAGCAGCTCAGAGTTTGGGCATACGCAGTATTTT.

This sequence joins TRBV6-5 and TRBJ1-1; TRBD1 might be the D (6 bases). The CDR3 length is 13 residues. The ends were cut back, 7 bases at V and 10 bases at J, with 19 bases in the middle. CDR1 is MNHEY and CDR2 is SVGAGI in the germline V gene. CDR3 in amino acids: CASKTGHEFSAFF. The CDR3 DNA follows: TGTGCCAGCAAAACGGGACACGAGTTCTCAGCTTTCTTT.